What follows describes a single T cell receptor (beta chain). It has no known antigen specificity. Qualities for individual bases were not recorded, and no much larger clone is one base off. The CDR3 goes from the cysteine to the phenylalanine over 17 residues. Only CDR3 DNA remains: 51 bases, in frame from the first base. Germline trimming amounts to 5 bases on V and 3 bases on J, with 12 as the count of junction bases outside the gene matches. As encoded in the germline V gene, CDR1 is MNHEY while CDR2 is SVGAGI. According to the study, the label for this sample's treatment or condition signals: allogeneic hematopoietic cell transplantation with graft depleted of TCRalphabeta T cells and CD19 B cells. TCRalphabeta/CD19-depleted allogeneic hematopoietic cell grafts were given to the transplant recipients, all of whom were children. The record originates from a study of T-cell reconstitution after alpha-beta-depleted transplantation in children (dated by TCRdb to 2015 to 2016). Study-wide context: The study quantitatively tracked T-cell immune reconstitution after TCRalphabeta/CD19-depleted allogeneic hematopoietic cell transplantation in children using TCR repertoire profiling.

The library was obtained by PCR. The sequencer listed for this sample is Illumina HiSeq 2500. TCR libraries were prepared with molecular barcoding, using unique molecular identifiers to normalize TCRbeta repertoire quantification. Using fastp at Q25 and MiXCR, TCRdb reprocessed the public reads and kept productive beta chains. A single entry per CDR3 protein holds the most common genes and DNA from its merged rows. For this sample the table gives about 580,000 distinct CDR3 sequences, of which roughly a quarter were detected only once. The ten most abundant clones make up about 35% of the sample. What the work shows at the level of the full study, not this receptor alone: Hyperexpanded clone frequencies declined over subsequent months; after one year, T-cell counts and TCRbeta diversity were mostly attributed to newly produced T cells. The apparently early alphabetaT-cell count recovery about two months after transplant was reportedly dependent on only several hundred rapidly expanded clones derived from non-depleted graft cells. In some patients, high TCRbeta diversity at day 60 was attributed to recipient T cells and intrathymic progenitors that had survived conditioning.

The chain is assembled from TRBV6-5 and TRBJ2-2; 7 central bases correspond to TRBD1. The clonotype originates from a boy under two years old with Wiskott-Aldrich syndrome, due to receive a stem cell transplant. The input for sequencing was PBMCs, taken before TCRalphabeta/CD19-depleted stem cell transplant. CDR3 loop: CASSTKRDSYDTGELFF. The DNA reads TGTGCCAGCAGTACTAAACGGGACAGCTACGACACCGGGGAGCTGTTTTTT.